A selection of T cell receptor beta chains follows, all from one sample in a study of T cell repertoires in ileal Crohn's disease. The method was immunoSEQ multiplex PCR; TCRdb's version includes in-frame clones alone and lacks a portion of them. The top ten clones hold approximately 3% of a sample with 15,000 to 20,000 clones, about 92% of them seen once. Sequencing was performed on ileal tissue. Every receptor here comes from an adult with Crohn's disease. The CDR3 runs from the conserved cysteine through the conserved F or W. A D gene is named only where the DNA matches it firmly. Clone size is stated in some rows and not others, as once, few, many or a class when expanded.

J gene: TRBJ1-1; D gene: TRBD1; V gene: TRBV7-2; clone size: .; CDR3 length: 14; CDR3 DNA: TGTGCCAGCAGCTTAACAGGGGTCCGTACTGAAGCTTTCTTT; CDR3 protein: CASSLTGVRTEAFF
J gene: TRBJ1-2; D gene: TRBD1; V gene: TRBV9; clone size: .; CDR3 length: 15; CDR3 DNA: TGTGCCAGCAGCGGCCGGGACAGGCCATTTGATGGCTACACCTTC; CDR3 protein: CASSGRDRPFDGYTF
J gene: TRBJ2-2; D gene: .; V gene: TRBV29-1; clone size: .; CDR3 length: 16; CDR3 DNA: TGCAGCGTGGCCACAGGTACCGCGTCGAACACCGGGGAGCTGTTTTTT; CDR3 protein: CSVATGTASNTGELFF
J gene: TRBJ1-1; D gene: .; V gene: TRBV7-9; clone size: few; CDR3 length: 18; CDR3 DNA: TGTGCCAGCAGCTTAGTAGGGCAGGGGAAGGTCCAGAACACTGAAGCTTTCTTT; CDR3 protein: CASSLVGQGKVQNTEAFF
J gene: TRBJ2-1; D gene: TRBD2; V gene: TRBV7-3; clone size: .; CDR3 length: 15; CDR3 DNA: TGTGCCAGCAGCTTAGGGTCTAGCGGGAACAATGAGCAGTTCTTC; CDR3 protein: CASSLGSSGNNEQFF
J gene: TRBJ2-6; D gene: .; V gene: TRBV19; clone size: once; CDR3 length: 14; CDR3 DNA: TGTGCCAGCCAGGTCCGCTCTGGGGCCAACGTCCTGACTTTC; CDR3 protein: CASQVRSGANVLTF
J gene: TRBJ1-1; D gene: TRBD1; V gene: TRBV19; clone size: .; CDR3 length: 14; CDR3 DNA: TGTGCCAGTAGAGCTACAGGGGGAAGTAACGAAGCTTTCTTT; CDR3 protein: CASRATGGSNEAFF
J gene: TRBJ1-1; D gene: .; V gene: TRBV5-1; clone size: .; CDR3 length: 12; CDR3 DNA: TGCGCCAGCAGCTCGGGAGCGACTGAAGCTTTCTTT; CDR3 protein: CASSSGATEAFF
J gene: TRBJ1-1; D gene: .; V gene: TRBV5-4; clone size: .; CDR3 length: 12; CDR3 DNA: TGTGCCAGCAGCCGGGGGAGCACTGAAGCTTTCTTT; CDR3 protein: CASSRGSTEAFF
J gene: TRBJ1-2; D gene: TRBD1; V gene: TRBV5-6; clone size: .; CDR3 length: 16; CDR3 DNA: TGTGCCAGCACCAACCCTAGGGACAGCCATAACTATGGCTACACCTTC; CDR3 protein: CASTNPRDSHNYGYTF
J gene: TRBJ2-5; D gene: TRBD2; V gene: TRBV4-1; clone size: .; CDR3 length: 17; CDR3 DNA: TGCGCCAGCAGCCAAGGAGGGCTAGCGGGGGGGGAGGAGACCCAGTACTTC; CDR3 protein: CASSQGGLAGGEETQYF
J gene: TRBJ2-3; D gene: .; V gene: TRBV30; clone size: .; CDR3 length: 13; CDR3 DNA: TGTGCCTGGACGACTACCGGGGCAGATACGCAGTATTTT; CDR3 protein: CAWTTTGADTQYF
J gene: TRBJ1-3; D gene: TRBD1; V gene: TRBV7-2; clone size: once; CDR3 length: 16; CDR3 DNA: TGTGCCAGCAGCCCGCACGATACAGGGGCTGGAAACACCATATATTTT; CDR3 protein: CASSPHDTGAGNTIYF
J gene: TRBJ2-1; D gene: .; V gene: TRBV27; clone size: .; CDR3 length: 13; CDR3 DNA: TGTGCCACCTACCACAGGGTCAGGAATGAGCAGTTCTTC; CDR3 protein: CATYHRVRNEQFF
J gene: TRBJ1-1; D gene: .; V gene: TRBV6-5; clone size: .; CDR3 length: 15; CDR3 DNA: TGTGCCAGCAGTTACTCTCAGGGGAGGGGCACTGAAGCTTTCTTT; CDR3 protein: CASSYSQGRGTEAFF
J gene: TRBJ1-4; D gene: TRBD1; V gene: TRBV19; clone size: few; CDR3 length: 15; CDR3 DNA: TGTGCCAGTAGTATAAAGAGGGACAGGGATCGAAAACTGTTTTTT; CDR3 protein: CASSIKRDRDRKLFF
J gene: TRBJ1-1; D gene: .; V gene: TRBV6-5; clone size: .; CDR3 length: 14; CDR3 DNA: TGTGCCAGCAGTTACTTGGGCATCGACACTGAAGCTTTCTTT; CDR3 protein: CASSYLGIDTEAFF
J gene: TRBJ2-7; D gene: TRBD2; V gene: TRBV4-2; clone size: .; CDR3 length: 14; CDR3 DNA: TGTGCCAGCAGCCAAACTAGCGGGTCATACGAGCAGTACTTC; CDR3 protein: CASSQTSGSYEQYF
J gene: TRBJ1-2; D gene: .; V gene: TRBV5-6; clone size: .; CDR3 length: 12; CDR3 DNA: TGTGCCAGCCGAATGGGGGCGGACGGCTACACCTTC; CDR3 protein: CASRMGADGYTF
J gene: TRBJ2-5; D gene: .; V gene: TRBV6-1; clone size: once; CDR3 length: 9; CDR3 DNA: TGTGCCAGCAGTCCTACCCAGTACTTC; CDR3 protein: CASSPTQYF
J gene: TRBJ2-5; D gene: .; V gene: TRBV7-2; clone size: .; CDR3 length: 12; CDR3 DNA: TGTGCCAGCAGCTCCGACGGGGAGACCCAGTACTTC; CDR3 protein: CASSSDGETQYF
J gene: TRBJ1-2; D gene: .; V gene: TRBV7-2; clone size: .; CDR3 length: 13; CDR3 DNA: TGTGCCAGCAGCTTAGAGACATTAGTCGGCTACACCTTC; CDR3 protein: CASSLETLVGYTF
J gene: TRBJ1-1; D gene: .; V gene: TRBV5-4; clone size: .; CDR3 length: 14; CDR3 DNA: TGTGCCAGCAGCCTAGGACAGAAGAACACTGAAGCTTTCTTT; CDR3 protein: CASSLGQKNTEAFF
J gene: TRBJ2-5; D gene: TRBD1; V gene: TRBV5-1; clone size: .; CDR3 length: 14; CDR3 DNA: TGCGCCAGCAGCTTGGAGGGACAGAGTGGAGCCCAGTACTTC; CDR3 protein: CASSLEGQSGAQYF
J gene: TRBJ2-3; D gene: .; V gene: TRBV11-2; clone size: .; CDR3 length: 15; CDR3 DNA: TGTGCCAGCAGAGTAAACGGGGTAGGCACAGATACGCAGTATTTT; CDR3 protein: CASRVNGVGTDTQYF
J gene: TRBJ1-2; D gene: TRBD1; V gene: TRBV7-9; clone size: .; CDR3 length: 16; CDR3 DNA: TGTGCCAGCAGCTCTACGGCCGGGGACAGGGGGTATGGCTACACCTTC; CDR3 protein: CASSSTAGDRGYGYTF
J gene: TRBJ2-2; D gene: .; V gene: TRBV13; clone size: .; CDR3 length: 15; CDR3 DNA: TGTGCCAGCAGGAGGGGGGGAGCGAACACCGGGGAGCTGTTTTTT; CDR3 protein: CASRRGGANTGELFF
J gene: TRBJ2-7; D gene: .; V gene: TRBV4-1; clone size: .; CDR3 length: 13; CDR3 DNA: TGCGCCAGCAGCCAAGGTCGGGAGTACGAGCAGTACTTC; CDR3 protein: CASSQGREYEQYF
J gene: TRBJ1-2; D gene: TRBD1; V gene: TRBV25-1; clone size: .; CDR3 length: 15; CDR3 DNA: TGTGCCAGCAGTGACCCAGGGACAGGATTCTATGGCTACACCTTC; CDR3 protein: CASSDPGTGFYGYTF
J gene: TRBJ2-5; D gene: .; V gene: TRBV10-3; clone size: .; CDR3 length: 13; CDR3 DNA: TGTGCCATCATGGACAGATCACAAGAGACCCAGTACTTC; CDR3 protein: CAIMDRSQETQYF
J gene: TRBJ1-1; D gene: .; V gene: TRBV6-1; clone size: .; CDR3 length: 14; CDR3 DNA: TGTGCCAGCAGTGAATATAGGGGGAACACTGAAGCTTTCTTT; CDR3 protein: CASSEYRGNTEAFF